Listed below are T cell receptor beta chains from one sample, sequenced in a study of healthy donors' naive CD4 and CD8 T cells. TCRdb independently ran MiXCR on the reads; one entry per CDR3 protein. This table holds approximately 180,000 distinct CDR3 sequences, 65% to 75% found once. The sequencing sample was made of naive CD4+ and CD8+ T cells sorted from blood, pooled from several donors. The receptors derive from a pool of human donors in good health; the sample pools cells from several healthy donors. The CDR3 runs from the conserved cysteine through the conserved F or W. D genes are given only for firm matches. Rows may omit the clone size; those that give it use once, few, many or a size class.

d_call,clone_size,v_call,j_call,cdr3_aa,cdr3_nt
.,.,TRBV29-1,TRBJ2-5,CSVRPSDGETQYF,TGCAGCGTAAGACCGAGCGATGGAGAGACCCAGTACTTC
.,.,TRBV6-5,TRBJ1-1,CATGGGTEAFF,TGTGCCACCGGGGGCGGCACTGAAGCTTTCTTT
TRBD2,.,TRBV12-3/TRBV12-4,TRBJ2-3,CATGLELTLADTQYF,TGTGCCACGGGACTAGAATTAACTCTTGCAGATACGCAGTATTTT
TRBD2,.,TRBV27,TRBJ2-3,CASSSYGTSADTQYF,TGTGCCAGCAGTTCCTATGGGACTAGCGCAGATACGCAGTATTTT
.,.,TRBV29-1,TRBJ1-2,CSVEVRGEDTF,TGCAGCGTTGAGGTGCGAGGGGAGGACACCTTC
.,few,TRBV6-2/TRBV6-3,TRBJ1-1,CASSLIRAKNTEAFF,TGTGCCAGCAGCCTGATCCGGGCTAAGAACACTGAAGCTTTCTTT
.,.,TRBV12-3/TRBV12-4,TRBJ1-1,CASSKGGLNTEAFF,TGTGCCAGCAGTAAAGGAGGGCTAAACACTGAAGCTTTCTTT
.,.,TRBV5-4,TRBJ2-1,CASSLGGGAYNEQFF,TGTGCCAGCAGCTTGGGGGGTGGGGCCTACAATGAGCAGTTCTTC
TRBD1,.,TRBV4-2,TRBJ1-2,CASSQDQTGGDYYGYTF,TGTGCCAGCAGCCAAGACCAGACAGGGGGCGATTACTATGGCTACACCTTC
.,.,TRBV20-1,TRBJ1-1,CSASPASGSTEAFF,TGCAGTGCTAGCCCTGCGTCAGGGAGCACTGAAGCTTTCTTT
.,few,TRBV21-1,TRBJ1-1,CASSRQEPLNTEAFF,TGTGCCAGCAGCAGGCAGGAACCATTGAACACTGAAGCTTTCTTT
TRBD1,.,TRBV29-1,TRBJ2-6,CSVEVLGQGSGANVLTF,TGCAGCGTTGAAGTCTTGGGACAGGGGTCTGGGGCCAACGTCCTGACTTTC
.,few,TRBV5-4,TRBJ2-5,CASSSGLKETQYF,TGTGCCAGCAGCTCGGGACTTAAAGAGACCCAGTACTTC
TRBD1,.,TRBV29-1,TRBJ2-3,CSGGTGIDTQYF,TGCAGCGGCGGGACAGGGATCGATACGCAGTATTTT
.,.,TRBV20-1,TRBJ1-1,CSAPLRQSPEAFF,TGCAGTGCCCCCCTCCGCCAGTCCCCCGAAGCTTTCTTT
TRBD2,.,TRBV29-1,TRBJ2-1,CSVTSASTYNEQFF,TGCAGCGTGACTAGCGCATCTACCTACAATGAGCAGTTCTTC
.,.,TRBV7-9,TRBJ1-2,CASSLDEGALGYGYTF,TGTGCCAGCAGCTTAGATGAAGGGGCCCTGGGCTATGGCTACACCTTC
.,.,TRBV27,TRBJ1-6,CASSPSPAMGSPLHF,TGTGCCAGCAGTCCCTCCCCTGCAATGGGCTCACCCCTCCACTTT
.,.,TRBV6-1,TRBJ2-5,CASIRSPRTGHQETQYF,TGTGCCAGCATCCGAAGTCCCCGTACAGGGCACCAAGAGACCCAGTACTTC
.,.,TRBV19,TRBJ2-3,CASSPSLGDTQYF,TGTGCCAGTAGCCCTTCCCTAGGTGATACGCAGTATTTT
.,few,TRBV11-2,TRBJ2-5,CASSLAGKETQYF,TGTGCCAGCAGCTTAGCGGGAAAAGAGACCCAGTACTTC
TRBD2,.,TRBV29-1,TRBJ2-1,CSVASGDLSNEQFF,TGCAGCGTTGCCAGCGGGGACCTCTCCAATGAGCAGTTCTTC
TRBD1,once,TRBV29-1,TRBJ1-2,CSGRDSYGYTF,TGCAGCGGGCGGGACAGTTATGGCTACACCTTC
TRBD1,.,TRBV6-6,TRBJ1-1,CASSYSGTGGNTEAFF,TGTGCCAGCAGTTACTCGGGGACAGGGGGCAACACTGAAGCTTTCTTT
TRBD2,.,TRBV6-2/TRBV6-3,TRBJ2-7,CASSYASGNSYEQYF,TGTGCCAGCAGTTACGCTAGCGGGAACTCCTACGAGCAGTACTTC
.,.,TRBV24-1,TRBJ2-7,CATSEWGSYEQYF,TGTGCCACCAGTGAATGGGGGTCCTACGAGCAGTACTTC
TRBD1,.,TRBV29-1,TRBJ2-5,CSVEEGTGHETQYF,TGCAGCGTTGAAGAGGGGACAGGGCATGAGACCCAGTACTTC
TRBD1,.,TRBV29-1,TRBJ2-1,CSVSPGQGHEQFF,TGCAGCGTGTCCCCGGGACAGGGCCATGAGCAGTTCTTC
.,.,TRBV6-1,TRBJ2-3,CASSEEYWGSPTDTQYF,TGTGCCAGCAGTGAAGAGTATTGGGGTTCCCCCACAGATACGCAGTATTTT
.,.,TRBV5-1,TRBJ2-7,CASSLNSEQYF,TGCGCCAGCAGCTTGAACAGCGAGCAGTACTTC
TRBD1,.,TRBV4-2,TRBJ2-5,CASSLQGADETQYF,TGTGCCAGCAGCCTACAGGGGGCGGATGAGACCCAGTACTTC
TRBD1,few,TRBV6-5,TRBJ2-7,CASSDRDRAYEQYF,TGTGCCAGCAGTGACCGGGACAGGGCCTACGAGCAGTACTTC
TRBD2,.,TRBV24-1,TRBJ2-1,CATSDLSGGELNEQFF,TGTGCCACCAGTGATTTGTCGGGAGGGGAACTGAATGAGCAGTTCTTC
.,.,TRBV27,TRBJ2-4,CASSLVTGPQYF,TGTGCCAGCAGTTTAGTTACGGGACCTCAGTACTTC
.,.,TRBV29-1,TRBJ1-1,CSSEGGRGDTEAFF,TGCAGCTCCGAAGGTGGCAGGGGTGACACTGAAGCTTTCTTT
TRBD1,.,TRBV18,TRBJ2-7,CASSPGTGREQYF,TGTGCCAGCTCACCAGGGACAGGGAGGGAGCAGTACTTC
.,.,TRBV19,TRBJ2-3,CASSAHREGTQYF,TGTGCCAGTAGTGCCCACCGCGAAGGTACGCAGTATTTT
.,.,TRBV5-4,TRBJ2-3,CASSLYSDTQYF,TGTGCCAGCAGCTTGTACTCAGATACGCAGTATTTT
TRBD1,.,TRBV5-5,TRBJ2-1,CASSPGQGYYNEQFF,TGTGCCAGCAGCCCCGGACAGGGATACTACAATGAGCAGTTCTTC
.,.,TRBV11-2,TRBJ1-1,CASSIRQEKAEAFF,TGTGCCAGCAGCATACGACAAGAGAAAGCTGAAGCTTTCTTT
.,.,TRBV5-6,TRBJ2-7,CASSVGGLGRAKEQYF,TGTGCCAGCAGTGTTGGGGGGCTCGGACGAGCGAAAGAGCAGTACTTC
.,.,TRBV19,TRBJ2-1,CASSNPPGEYNEQFF,TGTGCCAGTAGTAACCCCCCGGGGGAGTACAATGAGCAGTTCTTC
.,.,TRBV29-1,TRBJ1-1,CSVDQDEAFF,TGCAGCGTTGATCAGGATGAAGCTTTCTTT
TRBD2,.,TRBV11-2,TRBJ2-4,CASSPEAGGVLLAKNIQYF,TGTGCCAGCAGCCCAGAAGCGGGAGGGGTCCTTCTAGCCAAAAACATTCAGTACTTC
.,.,TRBV5-4,TRBJ2-3,CASSSPTGMVSTDTQYF,TGTGCCAGCAGCTCACCAACAGGGATGGTCAGCACAGATACGCAGTATTTT
TRBD1,.,TRBV10-3,TRBJ2-7,CAINRLGQGTDEQYF,TGTGCCATCAATAGGCTTGGACAGGGGACAGACGAGCAGTACTTC